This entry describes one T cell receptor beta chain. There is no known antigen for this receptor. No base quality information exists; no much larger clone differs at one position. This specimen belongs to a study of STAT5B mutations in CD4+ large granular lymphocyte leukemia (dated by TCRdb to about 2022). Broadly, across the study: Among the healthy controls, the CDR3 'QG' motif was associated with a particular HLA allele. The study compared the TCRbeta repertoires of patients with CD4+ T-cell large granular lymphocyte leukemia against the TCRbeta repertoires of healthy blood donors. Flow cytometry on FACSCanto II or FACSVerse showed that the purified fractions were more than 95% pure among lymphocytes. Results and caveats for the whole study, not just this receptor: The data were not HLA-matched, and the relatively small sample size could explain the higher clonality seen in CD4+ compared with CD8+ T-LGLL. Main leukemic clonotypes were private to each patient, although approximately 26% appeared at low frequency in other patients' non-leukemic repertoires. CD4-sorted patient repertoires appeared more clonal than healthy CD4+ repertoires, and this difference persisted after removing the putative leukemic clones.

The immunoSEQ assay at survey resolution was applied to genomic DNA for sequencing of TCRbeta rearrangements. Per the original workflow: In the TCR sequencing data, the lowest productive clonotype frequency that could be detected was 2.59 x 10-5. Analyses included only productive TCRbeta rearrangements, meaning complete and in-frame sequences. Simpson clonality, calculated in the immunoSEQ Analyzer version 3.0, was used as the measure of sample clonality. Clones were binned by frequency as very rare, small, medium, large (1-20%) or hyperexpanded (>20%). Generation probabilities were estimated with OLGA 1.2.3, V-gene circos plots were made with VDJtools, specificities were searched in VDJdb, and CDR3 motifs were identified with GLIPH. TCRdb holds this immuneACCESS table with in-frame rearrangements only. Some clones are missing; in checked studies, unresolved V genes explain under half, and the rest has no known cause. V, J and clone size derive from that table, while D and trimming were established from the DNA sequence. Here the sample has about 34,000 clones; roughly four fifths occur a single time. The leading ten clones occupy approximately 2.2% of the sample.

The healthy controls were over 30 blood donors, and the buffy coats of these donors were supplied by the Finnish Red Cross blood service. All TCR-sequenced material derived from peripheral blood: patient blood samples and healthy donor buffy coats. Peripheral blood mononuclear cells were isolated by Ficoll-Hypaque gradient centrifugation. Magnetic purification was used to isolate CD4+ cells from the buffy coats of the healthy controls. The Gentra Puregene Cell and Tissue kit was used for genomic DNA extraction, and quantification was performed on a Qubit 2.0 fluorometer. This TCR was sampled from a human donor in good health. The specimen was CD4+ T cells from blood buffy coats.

The DNA is TGTGCCAGCAGCGTAGGGGGGGCCCAAGAGACCCAGTACTTC. Translated, this gives CASSVGGAQETQYF. The chain joins TRBV9 to TRBJ2-5; the D gene is perhaps TRBD1 or TRBD2, each of them matching over 6 bases. The CDR1 and CDR2 encoded by the germline V gene are SGDLS and YYNGEE. V is shortened by 0 bases, J by 1 base, and the region joining them spans 7 bases. Taken from cysteine to phenylalanine, the CDR3 has 14 residues. The CDR3 DNA has 42 bases and is translated from base 1.